These 2 T cell receptor beta chains share one sample of origin, sequenced in a study of T cells in Graves' hyperthyroidism and ophthalmopathy. Authors of the study amplified TCR beta CDR3 regions from RNA transcripts. When the TCR CDR3 underwent first-round RT-PCR, the HTBI primer set was used. TCRdb reanalysed the multiplex PCR reads using MiXCR and keeps one entry per CDR3 protein. This table holds hundreds of thousands of distinct CDR3 sequences, less than 20% found once. The sequenced material came from blood. The receptors here all came from a man aged 35 to 55 with Graves' ophthalmopathy.

The chain is built from TRBV28 and TRBJ2-2; 11 bases align to TRBD2. The CDR3 totals 12 residues. The germline CDR1 and CDR2 sequences are MDHEN and SYDVKM. The CDR3 region is CATSGISGELFF. CDR3 DNA: TGTGCGACTAGCGGGATTAGCGGGGAGCTGTTTTTT.

This clonotype was seen just once. The chain combines TRBV9 with TRBJ2-3, with D hard to call. The CDR3 contains 17 residues. Trimming left V 0 bases short and J 1 base short, with 15 bases between. CDR1 and CDR2 (germline): SGDLS, YYNGEE. The CDR3 loop is CASSVDVAVLGTDTQYF. The CDR3 region has the DNA TGTGCCAGCAGCGTAGATGTCGCGGTCCTGGGCACAGATACGCAGTATTTT.